The subject of this entry is one T cell receptor (beta chain). As originally analysed: Reference gene primer amplification gave estimated nucleated cell counts. Profiled with immunoSEQ multiplex PCR; TCRdb holds only in-frame clones, not every one. The V and J calls and clone size are taken from that table; D and trimming were inferred from the DNA. The table shows about 480,000 clones, with 89% occurring only once. The CDR3 spans 17 residues. V was shortened by 0 bases and J by 4 bases, with 16 bases between the two germline ends. The V gene's germline CDR1 is LNHDA and CDR2 SQIVND (reference sequence). This entry belongs to a study of blood T cell repertoires in COVID-19. On the study more broadly: Some COVID-19 samples were acute and others convalescent; all came from the United States, Italy and Spain.

The clonotype was recovered from a man aged 18 to 30 with COVID-19, enrolled during active disease. Material: peripheral blood. The rearrangement links TRBV19 to TRBJ2-1, with D perhaps matching TRBD2 (6 bases). CDR3 sequence reads: CASSIDVLGGPYNEQFF. DNA of the CDR3: TGTGCCAGTAGTATAGATGTCTTGGGGGGACCTTACAATGAGCAGTTCTTC.